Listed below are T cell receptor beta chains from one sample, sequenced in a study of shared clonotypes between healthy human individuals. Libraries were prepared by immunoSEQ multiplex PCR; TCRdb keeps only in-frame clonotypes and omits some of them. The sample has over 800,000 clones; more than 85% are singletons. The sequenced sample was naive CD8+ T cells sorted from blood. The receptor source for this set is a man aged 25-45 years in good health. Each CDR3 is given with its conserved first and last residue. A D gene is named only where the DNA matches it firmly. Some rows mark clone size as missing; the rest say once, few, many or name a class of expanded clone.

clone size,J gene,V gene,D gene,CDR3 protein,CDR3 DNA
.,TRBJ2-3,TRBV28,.,CASSLGASGTDTQYF,TGTGCCAGCAGTTTGGGGGCTAGCGGCACAGATACGCAGTATTTT
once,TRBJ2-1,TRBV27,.,CASSPAGYNEQFF,TGTGCCAGCAGTCCGGCCGGCTACAATGAGCAGTTCTTC
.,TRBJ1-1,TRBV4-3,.,CASSRSQESNTEAFF,TGCGCCAGCAGCCGTAGTCAGGAATCGAACACTGAAGCTTTCTTT
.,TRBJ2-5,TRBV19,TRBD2,CASSLSMGLAASGTQYF,TGTGCCAGTAGTCTCTCAATGGGACTAGCGGCTTCTGGGACCCAGTACTTC
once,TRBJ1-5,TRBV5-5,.,CASSPGDYSNQPQHF,TGTGCCAGCAGCCCTGGTGATTATAGCAATCAGCCCCAGCATTTT
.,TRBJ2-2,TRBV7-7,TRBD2,CASSPSLAGANTGELFF,TGTGCTAGCAGCCCATCCCTAGCGGGCGCGAACACCGGGGAGCTGTTTTTT
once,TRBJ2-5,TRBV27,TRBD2,CASSPASGREETQYF,TGTGCCAGCAGTCCCGCTAGCGGGAGAGAAGAGACCCAGTACTTC
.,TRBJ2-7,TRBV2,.,CASSEKGPGEQYF,TGTGCCAGCAGTGAAAAGGGTCCGGGCGAGCAGTACTTC
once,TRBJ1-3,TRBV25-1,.,CASSIEGNTIYF,TGTGCCAGCAGTATCGAAGGAAACACCATATATTTT
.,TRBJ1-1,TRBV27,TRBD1,CASSPGTENTEAFF,TGTGCCAGCAGCCCCGGGACAGAGAACACTGAAGCTTTCTTT
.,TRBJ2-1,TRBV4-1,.,CASSQDSPLEVSYNEQFF,TGCGCCAGCAGCCAAGATTCTCCGCTGGAGGTGTCCTACAATGAGCAGTTCTTC
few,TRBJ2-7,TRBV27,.,CASRQSYEQYF,TGTGCCAGCAGGCAGTCCTACGAGCAGTACTTC
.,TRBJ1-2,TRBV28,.,CASSPTDRGYGYTF,TGTGCCAGCAGTCCGACGGACCGGGGCTATGGCTACACCTTC
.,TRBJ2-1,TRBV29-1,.,CSAFGVVGYNEQFF,TGCAGCGCCTTCGGAGTGGTAGGGTACAATGAGCAGTTCTTC
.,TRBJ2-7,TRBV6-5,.,CASSYKQGYEQYF,TGTGCCAGCAGTTACAAACAGGGCTACGAGCAGTACTTC
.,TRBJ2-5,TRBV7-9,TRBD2,CASSLTSGRPQTQYF,TGTGCCAGCAGCTTGACTAGCGGGAGACCCCAGACCCAGTACTTC
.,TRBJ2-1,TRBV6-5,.,CASSLDGRINEQFF,TGTGCCAGCAGCCTCGACGGACGGATCAATGAGCAGTTCTTC
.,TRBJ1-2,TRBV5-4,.,CASSLDGGLNYGYTF,TGTGCCAGCAGCCTGGACGGAGGCCTTAACTATGGCTACACCTTC
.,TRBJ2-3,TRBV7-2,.,CASSLGGVGSTDTQYF,TGTGCCAGCAGCTTAGGCGGAGTCGGGAGCACAGATACGCAGTATTTT
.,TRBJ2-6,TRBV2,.,CASSVIQGAGANVLTF,TGTGCCAGCAGTGTTATTCAGGGAGCTGGGGCCAACGTCCTGACTTTC
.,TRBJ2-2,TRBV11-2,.,CASSLNAGELFF,TGTGCCAGCAGCTTAAACGCCGGGGAGCTGTTTTTT
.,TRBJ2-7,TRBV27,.,CASSPRRQTHLAIEQYF,TGTGCCAGCAGTCCACGGCGTCAGACCCACCTTGCGATCGAGCAGTACTTC
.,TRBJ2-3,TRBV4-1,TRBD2,CASSQTSGTSGSRRTDTQYF,TGCGCCAGCAGCCAAACATCCGGGACTAGCGGGAGTCGGAGAACAGATACGCAGTATTTT
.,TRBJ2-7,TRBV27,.,CASSLSDTVRRHEQYF,TGTGCCAGCAGTTTATCGGACACCGTTAGGCGACACGAGCAGTACTTC
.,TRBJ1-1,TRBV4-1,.,CASSQVVNTEAFF,TGCGCCAGCAGCCAAGTGGTGAACACTGAAGCTTTCTTT
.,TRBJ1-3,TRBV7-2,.,CASSLDPGVSSGNTIYF,TGTGCCAGCAGCTTAGATCCAGGTGTCAGCTCTGGAAACACCATATATTTT
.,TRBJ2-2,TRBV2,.,CASSERLFTGELFF,TGTGCCAGCAGTGAGCGGCTCTTCACCGGGGAGCTGTTTTTT
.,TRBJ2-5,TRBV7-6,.,CASSFIEIRDSPLETQYF,TGTGCCAGCAGCTTTATAGAGATCCGGGACTCTCCTTTAGAGACCCAGTACTTC
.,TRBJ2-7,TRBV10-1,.,CASSELSGEQYF,TGCGCCAGCAGTGAGCTCAGCGGGGAGCAGTACTTC
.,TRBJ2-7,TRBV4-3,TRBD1,CASSPNRGPGFEQYF,TGCGCCAGCAGCCCGAACAGGGGGCCAGGGTTCGAGCAGTACTTC
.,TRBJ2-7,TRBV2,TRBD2,CATLGTSGSYEQYF,TGTGCCACCCTAGGGACTAGCGGGAGCTACGAGCAGTACTTC
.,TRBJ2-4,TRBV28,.,CASSFDQEASTRAKNIQYF,TGTGCCAGCAGTTTTGATCAGGAGGCATCAACTCGAGCCAAAAACATTCAGTACTTC
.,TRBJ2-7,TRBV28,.,CASHPREFYEQYF,TGTGCCAGCCATCCCAGGGAATTCTACGAGCAGTACTTC
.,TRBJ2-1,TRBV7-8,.,CASSLVTGPVDNEQFF,TGTGCCAGCAGCTTAGTCACAGGGCCGGTGGACAATGAGCAGTTCTTC
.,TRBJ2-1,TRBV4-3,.,CASSQDGRIYNEQFF,TGCGCCAGCAGCCAAGATGGGAGGATTTACAATGAGCAGTTCTTC
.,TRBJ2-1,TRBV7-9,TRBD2,CASSAPQRERGEQFF,TGTGCCAGCAGCGCCCCCCAGCGGGAGAGGGGTGAGCAGTTCTTC
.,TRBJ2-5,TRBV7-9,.,CASSPRDQETQYF,TGTGCCAGCAGCCCCAGGGACCAAGAGACCCAGTACTTC
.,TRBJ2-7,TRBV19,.,CASSLGFSYEQYF,TGTGCCAGTTCCCTGGGGTTCTCCTACGAGCAGTACTTC
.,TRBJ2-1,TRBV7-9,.,CASSLGFNEQFF,TGTGCCAGCAGCCTGGGATTCAATGAGCAGTTCTTC
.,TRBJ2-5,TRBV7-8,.,CASSLEGGVLLETQYF,TGTGCCAGCAGCCTAGAGGGGGGGGTTCTCTTAGAGACCCAGTACTTC
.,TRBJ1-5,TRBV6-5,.,CASSYHSGSNQPQHF,TGTGCCAGCAGTTATCATTCAGGGAGCAATCAGCCCCAGCATTTT
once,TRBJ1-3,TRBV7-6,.,CASSSPERTSGNTIYF,TGTGCCAGCAGCTCGCCGGAACGGACCTCTGGAAACACCATATATTTT
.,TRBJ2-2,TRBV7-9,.,CATGSSGVGTGELFF,TGTGCCACCGGATCTTCAGGGGTAGGAACCGGGGAGCTGTTTTTT
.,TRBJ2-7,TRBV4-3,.,CASSQVLGAGPYEQYF,TGCGCCAGCAGCCAAGTATTAGGGGCTGGACCCTACGAGCAGTACTTC
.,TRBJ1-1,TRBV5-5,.,CASSTDMNTEAFF,TGTGCCAGCAGCACAGATATGAACACTGAAGCTTTCTTT
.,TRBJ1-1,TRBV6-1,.,CASSEGSYPYTEAFF,TGTGCCAGCAGTGAAGGGAGCTACCCTTACACTGAAGCTTTCTTT
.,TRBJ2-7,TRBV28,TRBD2,CASSELAGAGEQYF,TGTGCCAGCAGCGAACTAGCGGGAGCAGGCGAGCAGTACTTC
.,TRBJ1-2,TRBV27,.,CASSLSIWGGLGYTF,TGTGCCAGCAGTTTATCGATCTGGGGGGGGCTGGGCTACACCTTC